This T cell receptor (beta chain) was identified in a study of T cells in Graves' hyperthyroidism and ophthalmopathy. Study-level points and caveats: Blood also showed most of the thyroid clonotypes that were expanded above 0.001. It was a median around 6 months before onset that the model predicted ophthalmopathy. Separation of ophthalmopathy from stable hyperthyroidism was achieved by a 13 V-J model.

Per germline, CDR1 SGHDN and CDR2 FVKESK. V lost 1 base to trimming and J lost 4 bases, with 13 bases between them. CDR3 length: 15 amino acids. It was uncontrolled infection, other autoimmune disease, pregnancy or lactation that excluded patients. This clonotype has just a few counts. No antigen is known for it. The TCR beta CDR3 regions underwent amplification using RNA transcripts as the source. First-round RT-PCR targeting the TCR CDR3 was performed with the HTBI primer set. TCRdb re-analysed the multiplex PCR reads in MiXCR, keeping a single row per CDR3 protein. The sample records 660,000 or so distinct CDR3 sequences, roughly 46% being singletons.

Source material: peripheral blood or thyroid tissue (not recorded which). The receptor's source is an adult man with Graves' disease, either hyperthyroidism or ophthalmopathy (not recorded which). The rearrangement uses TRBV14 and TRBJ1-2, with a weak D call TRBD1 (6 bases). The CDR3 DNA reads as TGTGCCAGCAGCCAAGGCTGGGGGGGCGCCTATGGCTACACCTTC. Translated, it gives CASSQGWGGAYGYTF.